These 3 T cell receptor beta chains share one sample of origin, sequenced in a study of early T cells in non-severe SARS-CoV-2 infection. One entry per CDR3 protein, called by TCRdb with MiXCR from the 5' RACE reads. The table shows tens of thousands of distinct CDR3 sequences, with roughly an eighth occurring only once. Material for sequencing was whole blood. The receptors originated from an adult who was a healthcare worker with PCR-confirmed SARS-CoV-2 infection or an uninfected control (not recorded which).

This clonotype was counted many times. The chain employs TRBV20-1 and TRBJ2-7; 8 nucleotides align to TRBD1. V was pared by 5 bases and J by 5 bases, with 8 bases of the junction left unmatched. The CDR3 contains 13 residues. Germline assignment: CDR1 DFQATT and CDR2 SNEGSKA (reference sequence). CDR3 loop: CSAFGQGQNEQYF. CDR3 coding DNA: TGCAGTGCTTTCGGACAGGGCCAAAACGAGCAGTACTTC.

The rearrangement uses TRBV4-2 and TRBJ2-5, with a possible D match to TRBD1 (5 bases). Trimming took off 3 bases at V and 2 bases at J, with 10 bases between the two ends. Germline-derived CDR1 and CDR2 are LGHNA and YNFKEQ. CDR3 length: 14 residues. CDR3 sequence reads: CASSHGHRQETQYF. CDR3 in DNA: TGTGCCAGCAGCCACGGACACCGGCAAGAGACCCAGTACTTC.

DNA for the CDR3: TGTGCCAGCAGCTCAGGGGGGTACGAGCAGTACTTC. This encodes CASSSGGYEQYF. V gene TRBV28 combines with J gene TRBJ2-7; maybe TRBD1 (7 bases). The CDR3 is made up of 12 amino acids. Germline CDR1 and CDR2: MDHEN and SYDVKM. V dropped 6 bases and J dropped 4 bases, with 10 bases sitting between them. Based on the CDR3 plus reference TRBV28 and TRBJ2-7, the full variable domain is DVKVTQSSRYLVKRTGEKVFLECVQDMDHENMFWYRQDPGLGLRLIYFSYDVKMKEKGDIPEGYSVSREKKERFSLILESASTNQTSMYLCASSSGGYEQYFGPGTRLTVT.